Sequencing of this T cell receptor (beta chain) was carried out in a study of blood T cells in healthy people across ages. Study outcomes and limitations: Correlation between TCR beta diversity and naive T cell percentage was strong.

As concerns this clonotype: What it recognizes is unknown. Its ends do not fully match the called genes, so a read error is possible.

This CDR3 has 14 residues. The germline gives CDR1 DFQATT, CDR2 SNEGSKA (reference sequence). It was with a sample-barcoded 5' primer and a J-beta primer mix that a second PCR of roughly 7 to 12 cycles was run. TCRdb itself ran the 5' RACE reads through MiXCR, one entry per CDR3 protein. The profile shows around 800,000 distinct CDR3 sequences, around a quarter of them singletons. The data also belong to a second study, concerning T cells of mothers and their children.

Sequencing was performed on blood. This clonotype was obtained from a boy aged 5-17 years in good health. This chain joins TRBV20-1 and TRBJ1-1; D is ambiguous. The CDR3 DNA is TGCAGTGCTAGCGAGGAGGTGACGAACGCTGAAGCTTTCTTT. It is translated as CSASEEVTNAEAFF.